This section outlines one TCR beta chain sequence together with its context. With 3 bases clipped from V and 15 bases from J, the junction kept 9 bases outside the gene matches. The length of the CDR3 is 13 residues. Germline assignment: CDR1 SGHAT and CDR2 FQNNGV. The data were obtained in a study of OX40 agonist ivuxolimab in advanced cancers. Generated by immunoSEQ multiplex PCR, the TCRdb table keeps only in-frame clones and is missing some. The sample consists of approximately 12,000 clones, under 70% of them appearing once. The chain uses TRBV11-2 and TRBJ2-1; 9 bases agree with TRBD2. The sample in question was CD4+ or CD8+ T cells sorted from blood, obtained in a trial of the OX40 agonist ivuxolimab. The receptor was isolated from an adult with an advanced solid tumor such as melanoma, head and neck, liver or kidney cancer. The CDR3 bases are TGTGCCAGCAGCTTCCCTAGCGGGATTGAGTTGTTCTTC. Protein sequence: CASSFPSGIELFF.